The table lists the clone carrying this T cell receptor beta chain with a few counts. Its antigen is unknown. The source of the sample is a study of T-cell memory formation after mild COVID-19. Study-wide background: The study found TCR clusters largely donor specific.

TCRdb redid the calling of the 5' RACE reads with MiXCR, one entry per CDR3 protein. The sample has 150,000 to 200,000 distinct CDR3 sequences; less than 40% are singletons. CDR1 DFQATT and CDR2 SNEGSKA come from the germline V gene (reference sequence). J was trimmed by 7 bases and V by 3 bases; bases with no gene match: 7. The CDR3 totals 15 residues. Broader study findings: For second-wave clones that peaked at day 37, SARS-CoV-2 specificity went unverified.

This sequence joins TRBV20-1 and TRBJ2-2; 11 bases agree with TRBD2. The source of this sequence is an adult woman who had mild COVID-19 (a few samples of this study predate the infection). Cell type and time point are not known. The sample was PBMCs or a T cell subset sorted from them (not recorded which). CDR3 DNA sequence: TGCAGTGCTAGCATTAGCGGGAGGGCCGACGGGGAGCTGTTTTTT. It translates to CSASISGRADGELFF.